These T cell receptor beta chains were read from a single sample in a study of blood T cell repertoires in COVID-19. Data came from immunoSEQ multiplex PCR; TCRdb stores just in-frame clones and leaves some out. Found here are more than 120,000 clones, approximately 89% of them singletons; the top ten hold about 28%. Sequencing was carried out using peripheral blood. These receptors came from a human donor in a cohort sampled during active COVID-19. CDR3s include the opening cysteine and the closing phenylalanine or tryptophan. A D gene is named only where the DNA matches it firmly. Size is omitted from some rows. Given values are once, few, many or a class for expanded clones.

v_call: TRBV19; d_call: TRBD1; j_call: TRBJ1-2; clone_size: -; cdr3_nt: TGTGCCAGTAGTCCCCAGGGGGCGAATGGCTACACCTTC; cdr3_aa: CASSPQGANGYTF
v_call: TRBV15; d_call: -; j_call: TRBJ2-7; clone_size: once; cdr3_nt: TGTGCCACCAGGGAGTCTACCGACTCCTACGAGCAGTACTTC; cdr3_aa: CATRESTDSYEQYF
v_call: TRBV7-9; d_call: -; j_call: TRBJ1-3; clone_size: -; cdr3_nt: TGTGCCAGCAGCTTAACCCAGACAGGCTCTGGAAACACCATATATTTT; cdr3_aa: CASSLTQTGSGNTIYF
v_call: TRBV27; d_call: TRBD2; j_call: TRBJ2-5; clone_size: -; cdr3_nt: TGTGCCAGCAGTTCGTATCCACTAGCGGGGGGACAAGAGACCCAGTACTTC; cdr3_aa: CASSSYPLAGGQETQYF
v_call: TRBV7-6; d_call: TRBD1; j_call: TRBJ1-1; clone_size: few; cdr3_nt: TGTGCCAGCAGCTATGGGACAGGGGCAGCTTTCTTT; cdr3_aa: CASSYGTGAAFF
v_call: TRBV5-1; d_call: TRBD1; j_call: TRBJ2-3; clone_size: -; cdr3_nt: TGCGCCAGCAGCTTGGAGGGAACCAGGGGGACAGATACGCAGTATTTT; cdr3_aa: CASSLEGTRGTDTQYF
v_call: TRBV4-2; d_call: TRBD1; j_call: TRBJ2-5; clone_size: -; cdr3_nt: TGTGCCAGCAGCCAAGAAATGGACAGGGAAGAGACCCAGTACTTC; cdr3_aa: CASSQEMDREETQYF
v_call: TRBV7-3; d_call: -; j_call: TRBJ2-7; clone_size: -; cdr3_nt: TGTGCCCCCCACTACGAGCAGTACTTC; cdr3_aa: CAPHYEQYF
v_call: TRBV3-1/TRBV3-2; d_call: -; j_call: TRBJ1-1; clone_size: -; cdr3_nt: TGTGCCAGCAGCTTGACAAGTGGAATGAACACTGAAGCTTTCTTT; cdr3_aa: CASSLTSGMNTEAFF
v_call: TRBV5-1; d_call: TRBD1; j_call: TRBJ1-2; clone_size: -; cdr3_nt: TGCGCCAGCAGCTACTTTCGGGACAGGGACTCCGGCTATGGCTACACCTTC; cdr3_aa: CASSYFRDRDSGYGYTF
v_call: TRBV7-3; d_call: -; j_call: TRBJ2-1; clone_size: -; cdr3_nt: TGTGCCAGCAGCTCCTGGGGCCCCCCCTACAATGAGCAGTTCTTC; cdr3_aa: CASSSWGPPYNEQFF
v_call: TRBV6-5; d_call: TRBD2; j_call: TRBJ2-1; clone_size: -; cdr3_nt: TGTGCCAGCAGGAGGACTAGCGGGGATTACAATGAGCAGTTCTTC; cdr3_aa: CASRRTSGDYNEQFF
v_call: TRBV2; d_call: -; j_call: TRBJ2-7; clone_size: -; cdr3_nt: TGTGCCAGCACCCCAGTCATGACCTACGAGCAGTACTTC; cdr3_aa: CASTPVMTYEQYF
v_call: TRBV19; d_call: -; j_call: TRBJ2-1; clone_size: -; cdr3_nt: TGTGCCAGTAGTATAGGCGAAGGGGTTAGGACCTACAATGAGCAGTTCTTC; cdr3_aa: CASSIGEGVRTYNEQFF
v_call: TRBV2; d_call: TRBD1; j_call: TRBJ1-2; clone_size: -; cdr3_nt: TGTGCCAGCACTAGGGGACAGGCCTTCTATGGCTACACCTTC; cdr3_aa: CASTRGQAFYGYTF
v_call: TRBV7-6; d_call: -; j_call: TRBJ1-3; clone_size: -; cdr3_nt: TGTGCCAGCAGCTTAGGAGGGTCAGGAAACACCATATATTTT; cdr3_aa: CASSLGGSGNTIYF
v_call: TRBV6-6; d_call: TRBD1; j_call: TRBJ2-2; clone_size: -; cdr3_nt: TGTGCCAGCAGTACAGGGGTCACCGGGGAGCTGTTTTTT; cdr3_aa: CASSTGVTGELFF
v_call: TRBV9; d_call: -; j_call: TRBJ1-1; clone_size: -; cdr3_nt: TGTGCCAGCAGCGTTGGAGATAACACTGAAGCTTTCTTT; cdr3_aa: CASSVGDNTEAFF
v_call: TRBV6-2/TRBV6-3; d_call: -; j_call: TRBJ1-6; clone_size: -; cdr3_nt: TGTGCCAGCAGCCCTCTCCCGGACAGCCGCTCCTATAATTCACCCCTCCACTTT; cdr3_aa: CASSPLPDSRSYNSPLHF
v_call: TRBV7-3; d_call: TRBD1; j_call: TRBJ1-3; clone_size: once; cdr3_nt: TGTGCCAGCCAAAAACAGGACAGGGCATTCTCTGGAAACACCATATATTTT; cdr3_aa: CASQKQDRAFSGNTIYF
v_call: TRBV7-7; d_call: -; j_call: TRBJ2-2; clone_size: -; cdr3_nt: TGTGCCAGCAGCTCCGGGTCTCGGCCGGCCGGGGAGCTGTTTTTT; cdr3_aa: CASSSGSRPAGELFF
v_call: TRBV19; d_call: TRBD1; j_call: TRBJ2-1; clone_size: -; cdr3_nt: TGTGCCAGTAGAGGGACAGGCTTCAATGAGCAGTTCTTC; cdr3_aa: CASRGTGFNEQFF
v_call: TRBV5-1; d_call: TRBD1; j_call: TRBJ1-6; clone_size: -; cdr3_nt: TGCGCCAGCAGCGAGGGACAGAATGCTTCACCCCTCCACTTT; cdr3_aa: CASSEGQNASPLHF
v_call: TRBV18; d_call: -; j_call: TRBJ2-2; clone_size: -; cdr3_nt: TGTGCCAGCTCACCTCCTTCCGGGGAGCTGTTTTTT; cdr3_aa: CASSPPSGELFF
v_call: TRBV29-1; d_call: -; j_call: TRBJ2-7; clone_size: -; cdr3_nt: TGCAGCGTTGCCCGAGGGGGCTACGAGCAGTACTTC; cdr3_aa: CSVARGGYEQYF
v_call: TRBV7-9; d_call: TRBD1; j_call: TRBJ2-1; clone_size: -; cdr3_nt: TGTGCCAGCAGCTTAGGCAGGGGGATCAATGAGCAGTTCTTC; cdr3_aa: CASSLGRGINEQFF
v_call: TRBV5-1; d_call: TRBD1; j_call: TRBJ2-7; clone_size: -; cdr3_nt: TGCGCCAGCAGCTTGATTGAGGGGGCCCAAGTCCACGAGCAGTACTTC; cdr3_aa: CASSLIEGAQVHEQYF
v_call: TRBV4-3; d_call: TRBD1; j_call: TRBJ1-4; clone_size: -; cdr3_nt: TGCGCCAGCAGTGAGAGGGGACAGGGTTATGAAAAACTGTTTTTT; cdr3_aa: CASSERGQGYEKLFF
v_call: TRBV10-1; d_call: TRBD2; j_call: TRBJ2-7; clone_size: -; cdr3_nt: TGCGCCCGGGCCGGGGGGGGGCCTAGCTCCTACGAGCAGTACTTC; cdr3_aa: CARAGGGPSSYEQYF
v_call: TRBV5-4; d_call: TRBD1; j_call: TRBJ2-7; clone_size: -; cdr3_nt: TGTGCCAGCAGCTACCGGGACAGTACCTACGAGCAGTACTTC; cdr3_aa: CASSYRDSTYEQYF
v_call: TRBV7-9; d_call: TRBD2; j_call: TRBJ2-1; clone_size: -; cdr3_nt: TGTGCCAGCAGCCCGCGGGGGGGCTCCTACAATGAGCAGTTCTTC; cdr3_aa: CASSPRGGSYNEQFF
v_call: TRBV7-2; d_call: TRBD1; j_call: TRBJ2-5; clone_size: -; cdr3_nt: TGTGCCAGCAGCTTAATAACAGGGGGCTTGAAGACCCAGTACTTC; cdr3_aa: CASSLITGGLKTQYF
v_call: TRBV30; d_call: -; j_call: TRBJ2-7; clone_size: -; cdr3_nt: TGTGCCTGGAGTCAGGGCTCCGAGCAGTACTTC; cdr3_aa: CAWSQGSEQYF
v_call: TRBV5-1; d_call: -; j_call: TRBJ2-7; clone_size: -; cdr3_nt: TGCGCCAGCAGCAAAACTAGGGTGGACCTCGAGCAGTACTTC; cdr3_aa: CASSKTRVDLEQYF
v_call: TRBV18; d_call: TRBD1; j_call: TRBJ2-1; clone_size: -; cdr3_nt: TGTGCCAGCTCACCAGGGGGGACAGGGGTAAACAATGAGCAGTTCTTC; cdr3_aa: CASSPGGTGVNNEQFF
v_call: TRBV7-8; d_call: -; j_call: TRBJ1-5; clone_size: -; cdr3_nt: TGTGCCAGCAGCTTAGGACAGCGGGGTCAGCCCCAGCATTTT; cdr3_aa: CASSLGQRGQPQHF
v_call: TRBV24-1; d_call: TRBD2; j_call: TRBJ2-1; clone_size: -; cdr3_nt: TGTGCCACCAGTGATCCCAGCGGGGGATCTAGCTCCTACAATGAGCAGTTCTTC; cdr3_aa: CATSDPSGGSSSYNEQFF
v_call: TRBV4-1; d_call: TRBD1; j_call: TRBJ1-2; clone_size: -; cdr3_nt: TGCGCCAGCAGCCAAGATTCGGGGGACAGGGGGCACGGCTACACCTTC; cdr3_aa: CASSQDSGDRGHGYTF
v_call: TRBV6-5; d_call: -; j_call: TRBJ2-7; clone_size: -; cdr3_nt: TGTGCCAGCACCTCAAGCGGCGAGCAGTACTTC; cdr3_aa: CASTSSGEQYF
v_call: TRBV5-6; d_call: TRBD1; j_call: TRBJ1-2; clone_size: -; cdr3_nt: TGTGCCAGCAGTCGACCGGGACAGGGTCTTGGAGCCTATGGCTACACCTTC; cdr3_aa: CASSRPGQGLGAYGYTF
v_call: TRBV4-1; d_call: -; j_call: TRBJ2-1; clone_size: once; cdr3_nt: TGCGCCAGCAGCCAAGCTCAAGACGCTAGATACAATGAGCAGTTCTTC; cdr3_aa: CASSQAQDARYNEQFF
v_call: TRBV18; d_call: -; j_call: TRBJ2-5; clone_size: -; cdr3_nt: TGTGCCAGCTCACCACAGTACAAGACCCAGTACTTC; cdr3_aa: CASSPQYKTQYF
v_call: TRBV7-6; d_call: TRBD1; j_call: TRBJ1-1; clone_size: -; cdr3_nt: TGTGCCAGCAGCTTAAAGAGGACAGGGAAGAACACTGAAGCTTTCTTT; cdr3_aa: CASSLKRTGKNTEAFF
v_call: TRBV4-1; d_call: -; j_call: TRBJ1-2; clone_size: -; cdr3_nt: TGCGCCAGCAGCCAACGCGTAAACTATGGCTACACCTTC; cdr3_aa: CASSQRVNYGYTF
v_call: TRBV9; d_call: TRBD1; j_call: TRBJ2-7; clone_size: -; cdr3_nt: TGTGCCAGCAGCGAGGGAACCGGGACAGGGCTTAACGAGCAGTACTTC; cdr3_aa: CASSEGTGTGLNEQYF
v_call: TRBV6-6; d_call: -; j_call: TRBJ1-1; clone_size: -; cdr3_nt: TGTGCCAGCAGTTCGACAGTGAACACTGAAGCTTTCTTT; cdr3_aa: CASSSTVNTEAFF
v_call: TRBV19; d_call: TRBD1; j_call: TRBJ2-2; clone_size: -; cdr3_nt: TGTGCCAGTAGTATAGGTGACAGGGCGTCCGGGGAGCTGTTTTTT; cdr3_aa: CASSIGDRASGELFF
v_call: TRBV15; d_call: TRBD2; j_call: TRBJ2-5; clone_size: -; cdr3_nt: TGTGCCACCAGCAGAGACGCTAGCGGAATGTACCAAGAGACCCAGTACTTC; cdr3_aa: CATSRDASGMYQETQYF
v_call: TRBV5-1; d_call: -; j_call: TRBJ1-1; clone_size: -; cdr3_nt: TGCGCCAGCAGCTTGGAGGTCGGCAGGATGAACACTGAAGCTTTCTTT; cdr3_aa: CASSLEVGRMNTEAFF
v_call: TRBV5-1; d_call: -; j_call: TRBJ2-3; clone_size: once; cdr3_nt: TGCGCCAGCAGCCGTAGCGGCACAGATACGCAGTATTTT; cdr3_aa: CASSRSGTDTQYF
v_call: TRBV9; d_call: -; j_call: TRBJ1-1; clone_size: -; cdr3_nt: TGTGCCAGCAGCCACGACCCGGGCACTGAAGCTTTCTTT; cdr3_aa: CASSHDPGTEAFF
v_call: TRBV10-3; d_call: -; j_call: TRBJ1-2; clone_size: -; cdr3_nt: TGTGCCATCAGTACCTCCAGGGATGGCTACACCTTC; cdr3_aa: CAISTSRDGYTF
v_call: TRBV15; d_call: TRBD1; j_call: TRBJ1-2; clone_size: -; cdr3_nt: TGTGCCACCAGCAGGGAGGGACAGCCAAACTCTAACTATGGCTACACCTTC; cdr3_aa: CATSREGQPNSNYGYTF